The clone carrying this TCR beta chain was found many times. No antigen is known for it. MiXCR was run by TCRdb on the 5' RACE reads, yielding one entry per CDR3 protein. Among some 220,000 distinct CDR3 sequences, about 7% were seen once, and the ten largest hold around 14%. Germline V lookup: CDR1 MGHDK, CDR2 SYGVNS. J lost 5 bases, V lost 0 bases, and 9 bases had no gene match. CDR3 size: 16 residues. The sample belongs to a study of CD8 T cells in ankylosing spondylitis. Study-level points and caveats: Ankylosing spondylitis blood appeared to carry a characteristic TCR beta motif of 7 or 8 highly homologous variants. Disease-linked clones bore a CD8+ phenotype and were relatively rare in peripheral blood.

The source is a male donor with ankylosing spondylitis. The genes are TRBV25-1 and TRBJ2-7, with TRBD1 identical over 8 bases. Sequenced sample: blood, either unsorted or a sorted T cell fraction (not recorded which). CDR3 coding DNA: TGTGCCAGCAGTGAATATTCCCAGGGGGCGTTCCACGAGCAGTACTTC. As protein: CASSEYSQGAFHEQYF.